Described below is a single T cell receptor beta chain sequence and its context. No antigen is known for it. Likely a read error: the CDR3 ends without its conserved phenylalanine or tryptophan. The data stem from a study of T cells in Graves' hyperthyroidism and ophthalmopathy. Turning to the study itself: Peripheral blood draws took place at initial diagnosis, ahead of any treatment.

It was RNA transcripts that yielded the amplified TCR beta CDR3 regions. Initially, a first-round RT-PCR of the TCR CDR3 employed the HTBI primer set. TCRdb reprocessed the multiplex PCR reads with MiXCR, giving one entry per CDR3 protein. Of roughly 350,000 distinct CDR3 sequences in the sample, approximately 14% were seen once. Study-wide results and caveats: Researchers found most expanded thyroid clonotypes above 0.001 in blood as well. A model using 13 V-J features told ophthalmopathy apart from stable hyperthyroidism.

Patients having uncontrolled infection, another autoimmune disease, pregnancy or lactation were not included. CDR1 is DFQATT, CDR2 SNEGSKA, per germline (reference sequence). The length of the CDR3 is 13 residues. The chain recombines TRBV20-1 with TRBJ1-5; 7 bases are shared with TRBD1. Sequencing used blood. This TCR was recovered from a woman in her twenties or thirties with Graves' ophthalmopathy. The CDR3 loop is CGAEDRNNQPQHL. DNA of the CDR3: TGCGGTGCTGAGGACAGGAACAATCAGCCCCAGCATCTT.